This T cell receptor (beta chain) was found in a study of neurological immune-mediated disorders. As concerns this clonotype: The antigen is unknown.

The authors produced cDNA by 5'RACE using 10-nucleotide random UMIs. Over 200 million TCR-beta sequences, together covering 15-18 subjects, were produced by every individual sequencing run that was carried out. TCRdb processed the 5' RACE reads anew with MiXCR; each CDR3 protein has one entry. The sample records around 83,000 distinct CDR3 sequences, 11% to 15% being singletons. This CDR3 region has 19 residues. V lost 2 bases and J 0 bases, leaving 21 bases between the germline ends. Germline V CDR1 and CDR2: SGHRS, YFSETQ. General observations from the study: The absence of any CDR3 amino acid sequence shared by expanded clones across subjects suggests that repertoires were private in all groups. The level of TCR clonal expansion was highest in patients with HTLV-1-associated myelopathy and lowest in multiple sclerosis, where it fell below the level seen in healthy controls.

This sequence was found in a woman between 45 and 65 years old in good health. The rearrangement uses TRBV5-1 and TRBJ1-3; D may be TRBD1 (6 bases). The sample taken for sequencing was PBMCs. The CDR3 sequence: CASSFGGGQLISSGNTIYF. The DNA of the CDR3 is TGCGCCAGCAGCTTCGGGGGAGGACAGCTTATCAGCTCTGGAAACACCATATATTTT. The full variable domain, in which reference TRBV5-1 and TRBJ1-3 provide the parts outside the CDR3, is KAGVTQTPRYLIKTRGQQVTLSCSPISGHRSVSWYQQTPGQGLQFLFEYFSETQRNKGNFPGRFSGRQFSNSRSEMNVSTLELGDSALYLCASSFGGGQLISSGNTIYFGEGSWLTVV.